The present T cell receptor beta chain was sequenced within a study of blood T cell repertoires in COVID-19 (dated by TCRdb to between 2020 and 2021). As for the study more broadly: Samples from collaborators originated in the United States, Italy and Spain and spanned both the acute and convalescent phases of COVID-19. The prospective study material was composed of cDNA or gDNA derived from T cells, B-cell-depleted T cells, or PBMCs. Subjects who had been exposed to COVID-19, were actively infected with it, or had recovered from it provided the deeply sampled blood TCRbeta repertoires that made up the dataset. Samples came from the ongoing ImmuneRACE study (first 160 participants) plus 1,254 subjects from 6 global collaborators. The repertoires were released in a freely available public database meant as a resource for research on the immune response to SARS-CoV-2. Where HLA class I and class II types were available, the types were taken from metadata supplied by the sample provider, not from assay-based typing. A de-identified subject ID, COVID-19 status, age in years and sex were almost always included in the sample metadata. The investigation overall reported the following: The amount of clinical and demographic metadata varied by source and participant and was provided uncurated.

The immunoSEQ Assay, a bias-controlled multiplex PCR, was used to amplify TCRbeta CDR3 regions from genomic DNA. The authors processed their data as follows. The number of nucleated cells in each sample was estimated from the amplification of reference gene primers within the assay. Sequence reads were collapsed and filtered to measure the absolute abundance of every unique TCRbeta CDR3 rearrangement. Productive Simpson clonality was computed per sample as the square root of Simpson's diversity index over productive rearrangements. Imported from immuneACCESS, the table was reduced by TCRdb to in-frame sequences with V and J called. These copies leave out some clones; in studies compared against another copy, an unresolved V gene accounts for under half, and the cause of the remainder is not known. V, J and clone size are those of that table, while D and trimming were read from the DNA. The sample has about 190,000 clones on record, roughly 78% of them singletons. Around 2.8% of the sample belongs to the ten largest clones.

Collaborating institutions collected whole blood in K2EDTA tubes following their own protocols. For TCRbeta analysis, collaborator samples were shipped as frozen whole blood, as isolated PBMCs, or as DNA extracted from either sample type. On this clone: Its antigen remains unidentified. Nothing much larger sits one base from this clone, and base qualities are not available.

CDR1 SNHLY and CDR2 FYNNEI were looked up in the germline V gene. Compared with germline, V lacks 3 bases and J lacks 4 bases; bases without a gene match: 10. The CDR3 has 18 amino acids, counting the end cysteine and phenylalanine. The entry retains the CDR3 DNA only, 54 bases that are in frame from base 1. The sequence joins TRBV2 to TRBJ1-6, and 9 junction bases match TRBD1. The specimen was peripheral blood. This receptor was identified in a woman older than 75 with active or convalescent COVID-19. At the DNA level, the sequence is TGTGCCAGCAGTGATGTAGGGACAGGGTCACCTTATAATTCACCCCTCCACTTT. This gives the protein CASSDVGTGSPYNSPLHF. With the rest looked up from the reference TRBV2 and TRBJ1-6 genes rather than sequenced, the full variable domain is EPEVTQTPSHQVTQMGQEVILRCVPISNHLYFYWYRQILGQKVEFLVSFYNNEISEKSEIFDDQFSVERPDGSNFTLKIRSTKLEDSAMYFCASSDVGTGSPYNSPLHFGNGTRLTVT.